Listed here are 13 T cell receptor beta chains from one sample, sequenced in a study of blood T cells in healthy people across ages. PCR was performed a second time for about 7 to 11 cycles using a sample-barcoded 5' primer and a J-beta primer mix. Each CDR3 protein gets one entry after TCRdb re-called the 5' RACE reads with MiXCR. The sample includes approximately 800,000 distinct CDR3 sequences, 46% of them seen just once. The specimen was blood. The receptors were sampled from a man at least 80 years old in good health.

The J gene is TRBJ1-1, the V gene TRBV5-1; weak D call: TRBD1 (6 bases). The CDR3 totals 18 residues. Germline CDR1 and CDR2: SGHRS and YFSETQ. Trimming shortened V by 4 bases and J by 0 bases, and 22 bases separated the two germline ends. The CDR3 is CASSNPRGRGLMNTEAFF. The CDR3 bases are TGCGCCAGCAGCAACCCTAGGGGCAGGGGTTTAATGAACACTGAAGCTTTCTTT.

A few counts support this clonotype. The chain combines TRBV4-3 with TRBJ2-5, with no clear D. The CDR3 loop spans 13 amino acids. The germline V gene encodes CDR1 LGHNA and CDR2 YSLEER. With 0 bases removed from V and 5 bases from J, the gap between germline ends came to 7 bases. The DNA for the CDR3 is TGCGCCAGCAGCCAAGATCGAGCGGAGACCCAGTACTTC. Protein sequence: CASSQDRAETQYF.

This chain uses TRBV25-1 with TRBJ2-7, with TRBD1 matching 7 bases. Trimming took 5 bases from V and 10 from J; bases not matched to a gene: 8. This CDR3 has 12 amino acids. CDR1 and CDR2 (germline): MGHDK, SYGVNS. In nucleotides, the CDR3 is TGTGCCAGCAGTTATACAGGGGAGATCCAGTACTTC. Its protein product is CASSYTGEIQYF.

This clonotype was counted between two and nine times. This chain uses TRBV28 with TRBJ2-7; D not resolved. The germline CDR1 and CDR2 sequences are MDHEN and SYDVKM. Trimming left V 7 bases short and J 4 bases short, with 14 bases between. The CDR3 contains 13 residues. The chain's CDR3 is CASTPGTSYEQYF. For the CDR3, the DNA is TGTGCCAGCACTCCTGGAACTTCGTACGAGCAGTACTTC.

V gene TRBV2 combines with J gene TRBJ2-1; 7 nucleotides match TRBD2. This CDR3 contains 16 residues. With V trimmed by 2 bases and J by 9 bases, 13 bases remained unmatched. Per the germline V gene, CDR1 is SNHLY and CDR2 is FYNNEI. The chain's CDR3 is CASSERGRAGSGEQFF. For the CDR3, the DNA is TGTGCCAGCAGTGAAAGGGGACGAGCGGGATCAGGTGAGCAGTTCTTC. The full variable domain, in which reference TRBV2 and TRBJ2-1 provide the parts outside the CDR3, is EPEVTQTPSHQVTQMGQEVILRCVPISNHLYFYWYRQILGQKVEFLVSFYNNEISEKSEIFDDQFSVERPDGSNFTLKIRSTKLEDSAMYFCASSERGRAGSGEQFFGPGTRLTVL.

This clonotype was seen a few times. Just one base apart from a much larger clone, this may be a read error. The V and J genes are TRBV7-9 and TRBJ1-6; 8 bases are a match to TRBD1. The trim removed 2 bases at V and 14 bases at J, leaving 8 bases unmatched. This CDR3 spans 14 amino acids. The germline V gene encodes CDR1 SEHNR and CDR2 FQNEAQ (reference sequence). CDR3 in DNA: TGTGCCAGCAGCTTAACAGGGGGAATTCAGACCCTCCACTTT. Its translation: CASSLTGGIQTLHF.

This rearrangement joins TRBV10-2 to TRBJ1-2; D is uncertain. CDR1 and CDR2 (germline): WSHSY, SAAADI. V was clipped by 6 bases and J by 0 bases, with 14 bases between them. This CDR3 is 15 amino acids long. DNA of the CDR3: TGCGCCAGCAGCCCGAGTCGGGTAACTAACTATGGCTACACCTTC. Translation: CASSPSRVTNYGYTF.

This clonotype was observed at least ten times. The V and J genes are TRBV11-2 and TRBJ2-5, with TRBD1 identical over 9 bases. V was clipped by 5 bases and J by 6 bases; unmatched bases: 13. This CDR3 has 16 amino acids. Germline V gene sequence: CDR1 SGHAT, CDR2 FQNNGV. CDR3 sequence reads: CASSMGEGQGLKTQYF. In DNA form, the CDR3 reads TGTGCCAGCAGCATGGGGGAGGGACAGGGTCTAAAGACCCAGTACTTC.

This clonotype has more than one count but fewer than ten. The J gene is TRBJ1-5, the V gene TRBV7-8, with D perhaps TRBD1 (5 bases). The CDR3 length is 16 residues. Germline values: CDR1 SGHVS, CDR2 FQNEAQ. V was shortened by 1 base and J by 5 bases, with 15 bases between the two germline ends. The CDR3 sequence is CASSLGGGGPHQPQHF. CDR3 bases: TGTGCCAGCAGCTTAGGGGGCGGGGGTCCCCATCAGCCCCAGCATTTT.

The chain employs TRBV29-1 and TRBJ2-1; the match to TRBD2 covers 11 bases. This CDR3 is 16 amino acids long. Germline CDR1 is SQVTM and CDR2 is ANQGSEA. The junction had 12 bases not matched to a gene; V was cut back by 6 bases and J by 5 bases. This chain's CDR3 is CSVGRPGTSGNNEQFF. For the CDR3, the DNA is TGCAGCGTAGGTCGGCCCGGGACTAGCGGTAACAATGAGCAGTTCTTC.

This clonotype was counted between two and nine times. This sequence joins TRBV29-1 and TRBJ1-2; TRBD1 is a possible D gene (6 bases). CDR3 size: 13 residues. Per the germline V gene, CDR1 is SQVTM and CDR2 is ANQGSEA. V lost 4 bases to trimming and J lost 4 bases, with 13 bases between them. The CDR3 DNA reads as TGCAGCGTTGGAGGGGGGGATGGCTATGGCTACACCTTC. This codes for CSVGGGDGYGYTF.

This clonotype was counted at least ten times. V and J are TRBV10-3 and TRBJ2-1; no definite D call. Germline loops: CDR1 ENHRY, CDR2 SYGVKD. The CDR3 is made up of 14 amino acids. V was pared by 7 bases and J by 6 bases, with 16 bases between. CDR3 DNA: TGTGCCATCATGAAGGTACTACCCAGCAATGAGCAGTTCTTC. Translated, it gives CAIMKVLPSNEQFF.

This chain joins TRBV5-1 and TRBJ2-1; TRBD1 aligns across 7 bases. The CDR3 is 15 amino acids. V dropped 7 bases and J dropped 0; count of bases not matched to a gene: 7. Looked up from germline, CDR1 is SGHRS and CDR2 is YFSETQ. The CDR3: CASYGDSSSYNEQFF. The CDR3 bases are TGCGCCAGCTACGGGGACAGTAGCTCCTACAATGAGCAGTTCTTC.